This T cell receptor (beta chain) was sequenced during a study of blood T cell repertoires in COVID-19. Study summary: T cells, B-cell-depleted T cells, or PBMCs provided the cDNA or gDNA that served as material.

Which cohort a participant joined came from the clinical history participants gave. Original processing notes: Amplified reference gene primers provided the basis for estimating nucleated cell counts. The table came from immunoSEQ multiplex PCR; TCRdb's copy has only in-frame clones and leaves some out. D and trimming come from the DNA, and the V and J calls and clone size come from that table. This table has some 130,000 clones, about four fifths appearing once. This CDR3 spans 14 amino acids. V dropped 2 bases and J dropped 3; count of bases not matched to a gene: 0. CDR1 and CDR2 (germline): SGHNT, YENEEA.

Sequencing input: PBMCs or T cells enriched from blood (not recorded which). This receptor was taken from a middle-aged man with acute COVID-19. The rearrangement joins TRBV11-3 to TRBJ2-3; 9 positions match TRBD2. DNA for the CDR3: TGTGCCAGCAGCTTAAGCGGGGGGACAGATACGCAGTATTTT. Its protein is CASSLSGGTDTQYF.